This T cell receptor (beta chain) was sequenced during a study of blood T cell repertoires in COVID-19 (dated by TCRdb to 2019 to 2021). Broadly, across the study: Collaborator samples came from the United States, Italy and Spain and covered acute and convalescent phases of COVID-19. The prospective study material was composed of cDNA or gDNA derived from T cells, B-cell-depleted T cells, or PBMCs. Deeply sampled blood TCRbeta repertoires from subjects exposed to, actively infected with, or recovered from COVID-19 were included in the dataset. The repertoires were released in a freely available public database meant as a resource for research on the immune response to SARS-CoV-2. The samples were drawn from two sources: the first 160 participants of the ongoing ImmuneRACE study, and over 950 subjects contributed by 6 global collaborators. A de-identified subject ID, COVID-19 status, age in years and sex were almost always included in the sample metadata. Where available, HLA class I and class II types were obtained from metadata supplied by the sample provider rather than from assay-based typing. The paper's findings and limits, for the study overall: The quantity of clinical and demographic metadata differed by source and by participant and was supplied without curation.

Each collaborating institution followed its own protocols to collect whole blood in K2EDTA tubes. Collaborator samples were shipped for TCRbeta analysis as frozen whole blood, isolated PBMCs, or DNA extracted from either sample type. Note on this clone: Its antigen remains undetermined. The input lacks base qualities; no much larger clone sits a single base away.

TCRbeta CDR3 regions were amplified from genomic DNA using the immunoSEQ Assay, a bias-controlled multiplex PCR. Per the source publication's procedure: The number of nucleated cells in each sample was estimated from the amplification of reference gene primers within the assay. To quantify the absolute abundance of each unique TCRbeta CDR3 rearrangement, sequence reads were collapsed and filtered. Productive Simpson clonality was computed per sample as the square root of Simpson's diversity index over productive rearrangements. The table comes from immuneACCESS by way of TCRdb, which keeps in-frame sequences with V and J called. Part of the clones is missing from these tables; in studies checked, under half for an unresolved V gene and the rest for unknown reasons. D and trimming come from the DNA, and the V and J calls and clone size come from that table. The sample table contains 300,000 or so clones; only one count was recorded for approximately 85% of them. The top ten hold about 1.6% of the sample.

Trimming leaves V shorter by 2 bases and J shorter by 4 bases, with the junction holding 10 bases beyond the gene matches. The germline V gene yields MDHEN for CDR1 and SYDVKM for CDR2. The CDR3 spans 16 residues, from the cysteine through the phenylalanine. Only the CDR3 portion is preserved as DNA: 48 bases, with reading frame beginning at the first base. The TCR originated in a woman aged 45-65 years with acute or convalescent COVID-19. Sequencing was done on a sample of peripheral blood. The chain links TRBV28 with TRBJ2-5; 7 central nucleotides agree with TRBD1. The nucleotide sequence is given as TGTGCCAGCAGTTTAATCGAGACAGGGTTGGGAGAGACCCAGTACTTC. Translation gives CASSLIETGLGETQYF.